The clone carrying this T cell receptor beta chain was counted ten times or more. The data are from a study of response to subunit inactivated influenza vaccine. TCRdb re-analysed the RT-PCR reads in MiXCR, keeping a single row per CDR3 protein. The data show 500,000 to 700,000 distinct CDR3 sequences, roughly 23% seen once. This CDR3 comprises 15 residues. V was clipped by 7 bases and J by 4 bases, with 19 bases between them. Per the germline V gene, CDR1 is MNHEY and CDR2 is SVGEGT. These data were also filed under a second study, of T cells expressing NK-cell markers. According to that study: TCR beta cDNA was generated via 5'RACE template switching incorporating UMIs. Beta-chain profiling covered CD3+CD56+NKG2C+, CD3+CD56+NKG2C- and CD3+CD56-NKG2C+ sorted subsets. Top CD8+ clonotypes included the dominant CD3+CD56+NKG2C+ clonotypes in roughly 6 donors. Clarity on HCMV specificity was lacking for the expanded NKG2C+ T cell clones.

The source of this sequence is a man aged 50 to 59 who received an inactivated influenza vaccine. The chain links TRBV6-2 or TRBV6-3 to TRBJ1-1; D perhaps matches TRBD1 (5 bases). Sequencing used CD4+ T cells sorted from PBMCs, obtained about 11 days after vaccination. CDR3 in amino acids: CASTRPAFGGTEAFF. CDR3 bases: TGTGCCAGCACCCGCCCGGCCTTCGGGGGCACTGAAGCTTTCTTT.